This T cell receptor beta chain was recovered during a study of T and B cells in COVID-19 patients. Each TRB amplification used roughly 240-550 ng of genomic DNA from blood. BIOMED2 TRB-A/B primer pools were used in multiplex TRB PCR. TCRdb recomputed calls from the multiplex PCR reads with MiXCR, one row per CDR3 protein. The repertoire holds about 1,500 distinct CDR3 sequences, with about 25% as singletons. This clonotype rates as medium-sized. The sequenced sample consisted of blood. The clonotype was recovered from a human donor with active COVID-19.

The CDR3, as DNA: TGTGCCATCAACGGAGCGGAGGCGACAGATACGCAGTATTTT. This encodes CAINGAEATDTQYF. The chain links TRBV10-3 to TRBJ2-3; possible D gene TRBD2, 5 bases. V was trimmed by 7 bases and J by 3 bases, leaving 14 bases between them. The CDR3 covers 14 residues. Germline loops: CDR1 ENHRY, CDR2 SYGVKD.